Following are 4 T cell receptor beta chains from one sample sequenced in a study of long-term antiretroviral therapy in people with HIV. The assay, immunoSEQ v3.0, was run at survey level. Libraries were prepared by immunoSEQ multiplex PCR; TCRdb keeps only in-frame clonotypes and omits some of them. The sample shows 9,500 or so clones, 70% to 75% of them seen only once. The source material was unsorted PBMCs, sampled 1.8 years before starting antiretroviral therapy. The receptors shown here come from a man between 40 and 49 years old with HIV.

The chain has TRBV29-1 and TRBJ1-4; D uncertain. The V end lost 6 bases, the J end lost 6 bases, and 8 bases lay between the germline ends. This CDR3 has 11 residues. Germline CDR1 reads SQVTM; CDR2 reads ANQGSEA. CDR3 sequence: CSVGKDEKLFF. CDR3 bases: TGCAGCGTCGGTAAGGATGAAAAACTGTTTTTT.

Only one count was recorded for this clone. The chain carries TRBV18 and TRBJ2-3; D is ambiguous. Germline CDR1 and CDR2: KGHSH and LQKENI. Trimming took 6 bases from V and 3 from J, leaving 4 bases between them. The CDR3 consists of 11 residues. The DNA for the CDR3 is TGTGCCAGCTCGATTACAGATACGCAGTATTTT. It codes for CASSITDTQYF.

The V call is TRBV7-9, the J call TRBJ2-2, with D unresolved. There are 15 residues in the CDR3. V lost 4 bases and J 0 bases, leaving 9 bases between the germline ends. The germline V gene has CDR1 SEHNR and CDR2 FQNEAQ (reference sequence). DNA for the CDR3: TGTGCCAGCAGCTGGGTGGGTTCGAACACCGGGGAGCTGTTTTTT. This translates into CASSWVGSNTGELFF. The variable domain in full, with the rest retrieved from reference TRBV7-9 and TRBJ2-2, is DTGVSQNPRHKITKRGQNVTFRCDPISEHNRLYWYRQTLGQGPEFLTYFQNEAQLEKSRLLSDRFSAERPKGSFSTLEIQRTEQGDSAMYLCASSWVGSNTGELFFGEGSRLTVL.

This clone was observed a handful of times. The rearrangement uses TRBV19 and TRBJ1-2; no definite D call. CDR1 and CDR2 (germline): LNHDA, SQIVND (reference sequence). The CDR3 contains 12 residues. Trimming removed 5 bases at V and 8 bases at J, with 12 bases between. This CDR3 is CASSPMTGGYTF. DNA of the CDR3: TGTGCCAGTAGTCCGATGACGGGAGGCTACACCTTC.